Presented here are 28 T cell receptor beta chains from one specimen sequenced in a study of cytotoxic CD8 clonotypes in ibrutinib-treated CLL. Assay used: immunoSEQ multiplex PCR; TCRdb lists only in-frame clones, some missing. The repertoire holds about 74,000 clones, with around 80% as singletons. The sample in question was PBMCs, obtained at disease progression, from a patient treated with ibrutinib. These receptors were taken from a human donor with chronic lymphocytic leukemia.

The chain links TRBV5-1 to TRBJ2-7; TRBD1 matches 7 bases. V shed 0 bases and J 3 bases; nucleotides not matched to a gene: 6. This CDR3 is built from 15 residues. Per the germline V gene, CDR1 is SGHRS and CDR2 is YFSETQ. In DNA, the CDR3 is TGCGCCAGCAGCTTGGCCGGGACAGTAAACTACGAGCAGTACTTC. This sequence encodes CASSLAGTVNYEQYF.

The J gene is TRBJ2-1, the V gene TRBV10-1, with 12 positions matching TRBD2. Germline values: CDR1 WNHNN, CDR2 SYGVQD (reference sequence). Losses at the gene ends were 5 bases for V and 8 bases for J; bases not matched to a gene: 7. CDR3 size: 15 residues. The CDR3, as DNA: TGCGCCAGCAGTCTACTAGCGGGAGGTCAGGATGAGCAGTTCTTC. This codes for CASSLLAGGQDEQFF.

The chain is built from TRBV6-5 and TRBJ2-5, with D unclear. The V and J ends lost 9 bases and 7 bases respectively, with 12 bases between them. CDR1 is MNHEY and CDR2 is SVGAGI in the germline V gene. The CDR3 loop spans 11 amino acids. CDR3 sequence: CASRRRGTQYF. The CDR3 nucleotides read TGTGCCAGTCGACGACGCGGGACCCAGTACTTC.

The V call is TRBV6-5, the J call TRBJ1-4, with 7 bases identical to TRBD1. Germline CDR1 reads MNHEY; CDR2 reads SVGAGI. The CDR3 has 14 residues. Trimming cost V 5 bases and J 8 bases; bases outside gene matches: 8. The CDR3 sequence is CASSKTGVVEKLFF. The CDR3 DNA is TGTGCCAGCAGTAAAACAGGGGTAGTCGAAAAACTGTTTTTT.

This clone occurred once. The CDR3 nucleotides read TGTGCCAGCAGTGTGAGCGGACAGGGGGCATCCTACAATGAGCAGTTCTTC. This sequence encodes CASSVSGQGASYNEQFF. The V and J genes are TRBV6-1 and TRBJ2-1; TRBD1 matches at 11 bases. The CDR3 covers 17 residues. V gave up 4 bases and J gave up 1 base; unmatched junction bases: 6. Germline values: CDR1 MNHNS, CDR2 SASEGT.

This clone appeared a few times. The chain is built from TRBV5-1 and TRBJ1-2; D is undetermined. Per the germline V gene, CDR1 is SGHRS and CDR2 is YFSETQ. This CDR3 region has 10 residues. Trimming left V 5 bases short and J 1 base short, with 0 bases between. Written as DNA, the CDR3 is TGCGCCAGCAGTAACTATGGCTACACCTTC. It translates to CASSNYGYTF.

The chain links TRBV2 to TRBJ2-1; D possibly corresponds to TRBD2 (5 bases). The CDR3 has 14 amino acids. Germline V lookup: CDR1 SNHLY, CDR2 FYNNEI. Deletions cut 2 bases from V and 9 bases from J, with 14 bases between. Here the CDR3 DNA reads TGTGCCAGCAGTGAAAGGAGGCTATCGAGTGAGCAGTTCTTC. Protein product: CASSERRLSSEQFF.

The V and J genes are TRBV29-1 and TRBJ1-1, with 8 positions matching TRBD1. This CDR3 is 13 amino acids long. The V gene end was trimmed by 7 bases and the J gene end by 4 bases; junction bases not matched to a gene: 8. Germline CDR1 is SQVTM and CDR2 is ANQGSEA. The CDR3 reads CSARQGAGTEAFF. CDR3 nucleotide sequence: TGCAGCGCCCGCCAGGGGGCTGGCACTGAAGCTTTCTTT.

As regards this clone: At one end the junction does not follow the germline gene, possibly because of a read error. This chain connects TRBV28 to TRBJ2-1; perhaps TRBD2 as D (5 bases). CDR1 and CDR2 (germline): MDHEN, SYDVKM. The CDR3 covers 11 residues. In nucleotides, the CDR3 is TGTGCCAGCGGTTTGAGGAGGGAGCAGTTCTTC. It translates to CASGLRREQFF.

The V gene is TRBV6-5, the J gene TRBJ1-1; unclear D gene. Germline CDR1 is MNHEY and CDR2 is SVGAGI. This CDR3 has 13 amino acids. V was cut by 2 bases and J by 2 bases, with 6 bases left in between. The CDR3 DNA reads TGTGCCAGCAGTTACGTCCAAAACACTGAAGCTTTCTTT. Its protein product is CASSYVQNTEAFF.

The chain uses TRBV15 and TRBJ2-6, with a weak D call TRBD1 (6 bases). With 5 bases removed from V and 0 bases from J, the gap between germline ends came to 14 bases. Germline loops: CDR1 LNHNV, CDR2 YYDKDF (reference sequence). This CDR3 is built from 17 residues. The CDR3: CATSSRQENSGANVLTF. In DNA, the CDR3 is TGTGCCACCAGCTCCCGACAGGAAAACTCTGGGGCCAACGTCCTGACTTTC.

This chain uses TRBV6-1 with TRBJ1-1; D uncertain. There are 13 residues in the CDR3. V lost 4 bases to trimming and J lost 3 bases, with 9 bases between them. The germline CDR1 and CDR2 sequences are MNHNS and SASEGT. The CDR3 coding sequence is TGTGCCAGCAGTGTTCGGGTGGACACTGAAGCTTTCTTT. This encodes CASSVRVDTEAFF.

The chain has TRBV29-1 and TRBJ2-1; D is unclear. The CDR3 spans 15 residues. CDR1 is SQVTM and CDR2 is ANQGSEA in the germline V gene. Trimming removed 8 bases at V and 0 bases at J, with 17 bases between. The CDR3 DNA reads TGCAGCAGCGTTCCCAACTCAGGCTCCTACAATGAGCAGTTCTTC. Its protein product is CSSVPNSGSYNEQFF.

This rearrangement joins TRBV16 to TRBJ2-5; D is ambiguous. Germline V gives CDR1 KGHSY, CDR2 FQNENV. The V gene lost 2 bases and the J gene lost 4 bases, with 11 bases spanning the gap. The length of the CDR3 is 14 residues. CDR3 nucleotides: TGTGCCAGCAGCCAACCAGAACTGACAGAGACCCAGTACTTC. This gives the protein CASSQPELTETQYF.

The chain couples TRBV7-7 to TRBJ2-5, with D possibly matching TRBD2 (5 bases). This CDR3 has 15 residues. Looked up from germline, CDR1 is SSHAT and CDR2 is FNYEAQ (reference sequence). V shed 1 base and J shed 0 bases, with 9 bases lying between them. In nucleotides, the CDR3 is TGTGCCAGCAGCTTAGTTGGCGGGTACCAAGAGACCCAGTACTTC. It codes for CASSLVGGYQETQYF.

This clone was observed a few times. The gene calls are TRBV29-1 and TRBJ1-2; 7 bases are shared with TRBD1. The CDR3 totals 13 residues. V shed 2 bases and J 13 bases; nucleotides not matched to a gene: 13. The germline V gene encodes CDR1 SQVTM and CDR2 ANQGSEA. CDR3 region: CSVEISRDRAPTF. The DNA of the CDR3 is TGCAGCGTTGAAATTTCCCGGGACAGAGCGCCCACCTTC.

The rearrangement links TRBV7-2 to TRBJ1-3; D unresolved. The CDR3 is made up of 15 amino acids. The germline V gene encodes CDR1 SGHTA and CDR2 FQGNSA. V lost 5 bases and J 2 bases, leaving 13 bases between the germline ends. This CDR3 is CASSLKTSAGNTIYF. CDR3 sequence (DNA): TGTGCCAGCAGCCTAAAGACGTCCGCTGGAAACACCATATATTTT.

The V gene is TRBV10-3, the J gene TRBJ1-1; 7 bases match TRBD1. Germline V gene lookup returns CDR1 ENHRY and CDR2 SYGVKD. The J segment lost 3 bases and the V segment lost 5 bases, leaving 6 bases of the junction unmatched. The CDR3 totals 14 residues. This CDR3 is CAISPTGLDTEAFF. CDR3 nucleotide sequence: TGTGCCATCAGTCCGACAGGGTTGGACACTGAAGCTTTCTTT.

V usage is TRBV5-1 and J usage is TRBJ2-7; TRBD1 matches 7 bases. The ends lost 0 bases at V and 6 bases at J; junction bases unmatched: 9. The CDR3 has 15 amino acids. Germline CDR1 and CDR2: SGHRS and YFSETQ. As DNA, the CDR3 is TGCGCCAGCAGCTTGGGTCGGCAGGGGGTCTCCGAGCAGTACTTC. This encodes CASSLGRQGVSEQYF. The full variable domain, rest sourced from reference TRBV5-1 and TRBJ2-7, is KAGVTQTPRYLIKTRGQQVTLSCSPISGHRSVSWYQQTPGQGLQFLFEYFSETQRNKGNFPGRFSGRQFSNSRSEMNVSTLELGDSALYLCASSLGRQGVSEQYFGPGTRLTVT.

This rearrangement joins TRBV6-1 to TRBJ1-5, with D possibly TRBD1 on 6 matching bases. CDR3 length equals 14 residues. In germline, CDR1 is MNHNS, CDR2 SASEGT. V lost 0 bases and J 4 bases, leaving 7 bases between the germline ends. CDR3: CASSEARGNQPQHF. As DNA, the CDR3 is TGTGCCAGCAGTGAAGCCAGGGGTAATCAGCCCCAGCATTTT.

CDR3 region: CATSRDVVIWQPQHF. DNA of the CDR3: TGTGCCACCAGCAGAGATGTGGTTATATGGCAGCCCCAGCATTTT. The chain is built from TRBV15 and TRBJ1-5; D is unresolved. The V gene lost 0 bases and the J gene lost 7 bases, with 13 bases spanning the gap. The CDR3 has 15 residues. CDR1 is LNHNV and CDR2 is YYDKDF in the germline V gene (reference sequence). The variable domain in full, with the rest retrieved from reference TRBV15 and TRBJ1-5, is DAMVIQNPRYQVTQFGKPVTLSCSQTLNHNVMYWYQQKSSQAPKLLFHYYDKDFNNEADTPDNFQSRRPNTSFCFLDIRSPGLGDTAMYLCATSRDVVIWQPQHFGDGTRLSIL.

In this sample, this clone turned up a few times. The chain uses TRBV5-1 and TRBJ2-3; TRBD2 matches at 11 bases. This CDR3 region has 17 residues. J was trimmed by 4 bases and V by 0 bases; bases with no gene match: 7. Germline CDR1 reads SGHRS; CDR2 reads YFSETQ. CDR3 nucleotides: TGCGCCAGCAGCTTGGCTGTAGCGGGGGGGCCTGCAGATACGCAGTATTTT. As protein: CASSLAVAGGPADTQYF.

CDR3 protein: CSARGVNTQYF. CDR3 sequence (DNA): TGCAGTGCTAGGGGGGTAAATACGCAGTATTTT. J is TRBJ2-3 and V is TRBV20-1, with D perhaps given as TRBD1 or TRBD2 (5 bases each). The CDR3 loop spans 11 amino acids. Between the trimmed V and J ends, which lost 3 bases and 7 bases, there was a span of 8 bases. Germline CDR1 DFQATT, CDR2 SNEGSKA (reference sequence).

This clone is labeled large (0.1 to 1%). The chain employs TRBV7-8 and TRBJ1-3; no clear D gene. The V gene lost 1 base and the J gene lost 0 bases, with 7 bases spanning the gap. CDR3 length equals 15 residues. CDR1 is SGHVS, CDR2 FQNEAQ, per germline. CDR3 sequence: CASSLDGSSGNTIYF. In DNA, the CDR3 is TGTGCCAGCAGCTTAGACGGCAGCTCTGGAAACACCATATATTTT.

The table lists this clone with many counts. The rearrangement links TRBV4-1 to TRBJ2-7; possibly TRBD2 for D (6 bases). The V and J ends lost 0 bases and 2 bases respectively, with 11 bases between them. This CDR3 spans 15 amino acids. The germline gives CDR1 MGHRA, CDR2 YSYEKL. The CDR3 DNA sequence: TGCGCCAGCAGCCAAGATCGGGGGTTCACCTACGAGCAGTACTTC. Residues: CASSQDRGFTYEQYF.

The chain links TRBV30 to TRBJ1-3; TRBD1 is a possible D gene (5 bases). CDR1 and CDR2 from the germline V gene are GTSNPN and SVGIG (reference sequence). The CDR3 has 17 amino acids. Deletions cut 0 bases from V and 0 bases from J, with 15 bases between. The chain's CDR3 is CAWSVLGTFLSGNTIYF. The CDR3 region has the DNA TGTGCCTGGAGTGTACTAGGGACTTTCCTCTCTGGAAACACCATATATTTT.

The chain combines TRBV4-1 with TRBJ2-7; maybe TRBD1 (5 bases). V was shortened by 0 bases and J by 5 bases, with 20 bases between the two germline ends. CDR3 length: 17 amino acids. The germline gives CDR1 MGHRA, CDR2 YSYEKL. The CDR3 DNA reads TGCGCCAGCAGCCAAGATGGAGTAAGGGGCGGTTCCGACGAGCAGTACTTC. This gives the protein CASSQDGVRGGSDEQYF.

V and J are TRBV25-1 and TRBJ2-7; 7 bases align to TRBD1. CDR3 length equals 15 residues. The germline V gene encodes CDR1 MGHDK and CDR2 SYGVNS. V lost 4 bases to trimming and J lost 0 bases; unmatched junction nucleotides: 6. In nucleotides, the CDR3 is TGTGCCAGCAGTGGGGGACAGCCTTACTCCTACGAGCAGTACTTC. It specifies CASSGGQPYSYEQYF.